The rows below give T cell receptor beta chains drawn from one sample of a study of CD8 T cells in ankylosing spondylitis. TCRdb fed the 5' RACE reads into MiXCR, producing one record per CDR3 protein. The sample carries a few hundred thousand distinct CDR3 sequences, roughly 8% recorded once. Material for sequencing was blood, either unsorted or a sorted T cell fraction (not recorded which). These receptor sequences come from a male donor with ankylosing spondylitis. Each CDR3 is given with its conserved first and last residue. D genes are given only for firm matches. Some rows mark clone size as missing; the rest say once, few, many or name a class of expanded clone.

clone size	D gene	V gene	J gene	CDR3 protein	CDR3 DNA
many	NA	TRBV10-2	TRBJ2-1	CASSEASSYNEQFF	TGCGCCAGCAGTGAAGCTAGCTCCTACAATGAGCAGTTCTTC
few	NA	TRBV9	TRBJ1-6	CASSVEQTNSPLHF	TGTGCCAGCAGCGTAGAACAGACCAATTCACCCCTCCACTTT
few	TRBD2	TRBV27	TRBJ2-5	CASSSGLAGGTGETQYF	TGTGCCAGCAGTTCGGGACTAGCGGGAGGGACAGGGGAGACCCAGTACTTC
few	TRBD2	TRBV2	TRBJ2-1	CAGRPAGVVRNEQFF	TGTGCCGGCCGCCCTGCGGGGGTCGTTAGGAATGAGCAGTTCTTC
few	TRBD1	TRBV10-2	TRBJ2-5	CASSESGTGGQETQYF	TGCGCCAGCAGTGAGTCCGGGACAGGGGGCCAAGAGACCCAGTACTTC
few	TRBD2	TRBV7-2	TRBJ2-4	CASSLVLGAGEIQYF	TGTGCCAGCAGCCTGGTCCTGGGAGCGGGAGAGATTCAGTACTTC
NA	NA	TRBV5-1	TRBJ1-1	CASSLEAMNTEAFF	TGCGCCAGCAGCTTGGAGGCCATGAACACTGAAGCTTTCTTT
NA	NA	TRBV7-3	TRBJ2-1	CASSLTVGLYNEQFF	TGTGCCAGCAGCTTAACGGTAGGGCTCTACAATGAGCAGTTCTTC
many	NA	TRBV19	TRBJ2-1	CASSITNEQFF	TGTGCCAGTAGTATTACGAATGAGCAGTTCTTC
few	NA	TRBV5-1	TRBJ2-3	CASSLVPGSDTQYF	TGCGCCAGCAGCTTGGTACCCGGGTCAGATACGCAGTATTTT
NA	NA	TRBV7-2	TRBJ2-3	CASSFGQVGQYF	TGTGCCAGCAGCTTTGGCCAAGTCGGGCAGTATTTT
few	TRBD1	TRBV18	TRBJ1-5	CASSPDRGLNPQHF	TGTGCCAGCTCACCCGACAGGGGGCTAAATCCCCAGCATTTT
many	NA	TRBV5-4	TRBJ1-2	CASSLGAGDGYTF	TGTGCCAGCAGCTTGGGGGCAGGGGACGGCTACACCTTC
few	TRBD2	TRBV20-1	TRBJ2-7	CSARKSGLAVYEQYF	TGCAGTGCTAGAAAATCGGGACTAGCGGTCTACGAGCAGTACTTC
NA	TRBD2	TRBV27	TRBJ2-7	CASGYSGTSREQYF	TGTGCCAGCGGGTATAGCGGGACATCCCGCGAGCAGTACTTC
few	NA	TRBV27	TRBJ2-2	CASSFLGVRRTGELFF	TGTGCCAGCAGTTTCTTGGGGGTGAGGCGGACCGGGGAGCTGTTTTTT
few	NA	TRBV12-3/TRBV12-4	TRBJ1-4	CASSLRGVSEKLFF	TGTGCCAGCAGTTTACGGGGGGTTAGTGAAAAACTGTTTTTT
few	NA	TRBV27	TRBJ2-5	CASTSQETQYF	TGTGCCAGCACCTCTCAAGAGACCCAGTACTTC
many	TRBD1	TRBV6-2/TRBV6-3	TRBJ1-6	CASSFGQAAQSPLHF	TGTGCCAGCAGTTTTGGACAGGCGGCTCAATCACCCCTCCACTTT
many	TRBD1	TRBV27	TRBJ1-5	CASSRQGMGNQPQHF	TGTGCCAGCAGTCGACAGGGGATGGGCAATCAGCCCCAGCATTTT
few	TRBD1	TRBV27	TRBJ2-7	CASSFAPPGQGFVQYF	TGTGCCAGCAGTTTCGCTCCCCCGGGACAGGGATTTGTGCAGTACTTC
many	NA	TRBV29-1	TRBJ2-7	CSVTDNYEQYF	TGCAGCGTTACGGACAACTACGAGCAGTACTTC
NA	TRBD2	TRBV29-1	TRBJ2-3	CSAEVGLAGGDTQYF	TGCAGCGCCGAAGTCGGACTAGCGGGGGGGGATACGCAGTATTTT
many	TRBD1	TRBV3-1	TRBJ2-7	CASSQTTGFDEQYF	TGTGCCAGCAGCCAGACGACAGGGTTCGACGAGCAGTACTTC
NA	TRBD1	TRBV28	TRBJ2-7	CGSARDRFYEQYF	TGTGGGTCGGCCCGGGACAGATTCTACGAGCAGTACTTC
NA	NA	TRBV12-3/TRBV12-4	TRBJ2-3	CASSYSPSTDTQYF	TGTGCCAGCAGTTATAGCCCCAGTACAGATACGCAGTATTTT
few	TRBD1	TRBV28	TRBJ2-1	CASSTTGDEQFF	TGTGCCAGCAGTACAACAGGGGATGAGCAGTTCTTC
NA	TRBD2	TRBV27	TRBJ2-3	CASSKGTSGSRTDTQYF	TGTGCCAGCAGCAAGGGGACTAGCGGGAGTCGCACAGATACGCAGTATTTT
NA	TRBD1	TRBV28	TRBJ1-2	CASFQGEDYGYTF	TGTGCCAGCTTTCAGGGGGAGGACTATGGCTACACCTTC
NA	TRBD2	TRBV3-1	TRBJ2-5	CASSPKELAGGETQYF	TGTGCCAGCAGCCCCAAGGAACTAGCGGGAGGGGAGACCCAGTACTTC
NA	TRBD1	TRBV10-3	TRBJ1-2	CATYSTGVSVRDGYTF	TGTGCCACCTATAGCACAGGGGTTAGTGTAAGGGATGGCTACACCTTC
NA	NA	TRBV6-1	TRBJ1-5	CASSPHRDDYGGNQPQHF	TGTGCCAGCAGTCCCCACAGGGACGACTATGGTGGCAATCAGCCCCAGCATTTT
many	NA	TRBV20-1	TRBJ1-5	CSASYGGKAGQPQHF	TGCAGTGCTAGTTATGGGGGGAAGGCCGGCCAGCCCCAGCATTTT
NA	TRBD1	TRBV11-1	TRBJ2-3	CASSHPGGFLSPSTDTQYF	TGTGCCAGCAGCCACCCAGGGGGCTTTTTAAGCCCAAGCACAGATACGCAGTATTTT
few	TRBD2	TRBV7-2	TRBJ2-7	CASSLANLAGGLWDEQYF	TGTGCCAGCAGCTTAGCAAATCTAGCGGGAGGGCTTTGGGACGAGCAGTACTTC
few	NA	TRBV24-1	TRBJ2-3	CATSDPGAQQSPDTQYF	TGTGCCACCAGTGATCCCGGGGCACAGCAATCACCAGATACGCAGTATTTT
many	NA	TRBV29-1	TRBJ1-6	CSVGTAYNSPLHF	TGCAGCGTTGGGACAGCCTATAATTCACCCCTCCACTTT
NA	NA	TRBV7-9	TRBJ2-5	CASSLVGRYQETQYF	TGTGCCAGCAGCTTAGTTGGTCGGTACCAAGAGACCCAGTACTTC
few	NA	TRBV4-2	TRBJ2-2	CASKSRGGDRAGELFF	TGTGCCAGCAAATCCCGGGGCGGTGATAGGGCCGGGGAGCTGTTTTTT
few	TRBD2	TRBV15	TRBJ2-1	CATSGRSRLAGYNEQFF	TGTGCCACCAGCGGCCGGTCCCGACTAGCCGGGTACAATGAGCAGTTCTTC
many	TRBD1	TRBV28	TRBJ2-7	CASSYSGQDLSWEQYF	TGTGCCAGCAGTTACTCCGGACAGGACCTATCTTGGGAGCAGTACTTC
few	NA	TRBV9	TRBJ2-7	CASSVAPGPLDEQYF	TGTGCCAGCAGCGTAGCGCCGGGTCCCTTGGATGAGCAGTACTTC
few	NA	TRBV27	TRBJ1-5	CASSLSGPPDLNQPQHF	TGTGCCAGCAGTTTATCGGGGCCCCCCGATTTAAATCAGCCCCAGCATTTT
NA	TRBD1	TRBV25-1	TRBJ2-5	CASSELGGAETQYF	TGTGCCAGCAGTGAATTAGGGGGCGCAGAGACCCAGTACTTC
few	NA	TRBV20-1	TRBJ1-5	CSARQIDNQPQHF	TGCAGTGCTAGGCAGATAGACAATCAGCCCCAGCATTTT
few	TRBD1	TRBV20-1	TRBJ2-3	CSARVQGADTQYF	TGCAGTGCTAGGGTACAGGGGGCAGATACGCAGTATTTT
few	TRBD1	TRBV11-2	TRBJ1-2	CASSRPGTGIPYGYTF	TGTGCCAGCAGCAGACCCGGGACAGGGATCCCCTACGGCTACACCTTC
NA	NA	TRBV12-3/TRBV12-4	TRBJ1-1	CASSFQASNTEAFF	TGTGCCAGCAGTTTTCAGGCCTCGAACACTGAAGCTTTCTTT
NA	NA	TRBV28	TRBJ2-2	CASRTSTRQTGELFF	TGTGCCAGCAGAACCTCGACCAGACAGACCGGGGAGCTGTTTTTT
many	NA	TRBV29-1	TRBJ2-5	CSGLTGIQETQYF	TGCAGCGGCCTGACAGGAATCCAAGAGACCCAGTACTTC
few	NA	TRBV29-1	TRBJ2-1	CSVEETPGRVTYNEQFF	TGCAGCGTTGAAGAAACCCCGGGCAGGGTAACTTACAATGAGCAGTTCTTC